This TCR beta chain emerged from a study of blood T cell repertoires in COVID-19. Sequencing used immunoSEQ multiplex PCR; TCRdb keeps in-frame clones, though not all of them. The table lists some 14,000 clones, around nine tenths of them singletons. CDR1 SGDLS and CDR2 YYNGEE come from the germline V gene. V shed 6 bases and J 6 bases; nucleotides not matched to a gene: 9. The CDR3 covers 15 residues. The sequence came from a human donor with active COVID-19. The donor label of this sample is uncertain. The sample comprised peripheral blood. The chain combines TRBV9 with TRBJ2-1; 10 bases are a match to TRBD1. The chain's CDR3 is CASTRQGATGNEQFF. The CDR3 nucleotides are TGTGCCAGCACCCGACAGGGGGCCACGGGCAATGAGCAGTTCTTC.